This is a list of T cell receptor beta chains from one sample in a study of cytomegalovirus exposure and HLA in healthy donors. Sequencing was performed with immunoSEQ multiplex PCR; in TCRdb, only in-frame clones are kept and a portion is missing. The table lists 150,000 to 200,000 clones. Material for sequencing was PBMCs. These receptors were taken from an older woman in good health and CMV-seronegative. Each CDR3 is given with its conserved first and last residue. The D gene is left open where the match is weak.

CASRLTSTNTEAFF	TGTGCCAGCAGGCTGACAAGCACTAACACTGAAGCTTTCTTT	NA	TRBJ1-1	TRBV27
CASSLEGDIYNEQFF	TGTGCCAGCAGCTTAGAGGGGGACATCTACAATGAGCAGTTCTTC	NA	TRBJ2-1	TRBV11-2
CASSVGGAHNEQFF	TGTGCCAGCAGTGTAGGGGGGGCCCACAATGAGCAGTTCTTC	NA	TRBJ2-1	TRBV27
CASSFVVQGIEQYF	TGTGCCAGCAGCTTTGTGGTACAGGGGATCGAGCAGTACTTC	TRBD1	TRBJ2-7	TRBV13
CASSQGLGNTGELFF	TGCGCCAGCAGCCAGGGTCTAGGGAACACCGGGGAGCTGTTTTTT	NA	TRBJ2-2	TRBV4-1
CASSLKAGGGETQYF	TGTGCCAGCAGCTTGAAAGCGGGAGGGGGGGAGACCCAGTACTTC	TRBD2	TRBJ2-5	TRBV5-4
CASSPQGAGGRTEAFF	TGTGCCAGCAGTCCACAGGGGGCAGGAGGGAGAACTGAAGCTTTCTTT	TRBD1	TRBJ1-1	TRBV25-1
CASSRSGTDTQYF	TGTGCCAGCAGCCGTAGCGGCACAGATACGCAGTATTTT	NA	TRBJ2-3	TRBV7-2
CASSWDTGANVLTF	TGTGCCAGCAGCTGGGACACTGGGGCCAACGTCCTGACTTTC	NA	TRBJ2-6	TRBV5-4
CASSLTTSGYYNEQFF	TGTGCCAGCAGCTTGACGACTAGCGGGTACTACAATGAGCAGTTCTTC	TRBD2	TRBJ2-1	TRBV7-3
CASGPTQNREAFF	TGTGCTAGTGGCCCAACACAGAACCGGGAAGCTTTCTTT	NA	TRBJ1-1	TRBV12-5
CASSPPLRAGNTIYF	TGTGCCAGCTCACCCCCCTTGAGGGCTGGAAACACCATATATTTT	NA	TRBJ1-3	TRBV18
CSVDPGQGQPQHF	TGCAGCGTTGACCCTGGGCAGGGTCAGCCCCAGCATTTT	NA	TRBJ1-5	TRBV29-1
CASSQDRVLGYTF	TGTGCCAGCAGTCAGGACAGGGTCCTTGGCTACACCTTC	TRBD1	TRBJ1-2	TRBV28
CASSVGGQAYEQYF	TGTGCCAGCAGCGTTGGGGGACAGGCCTACGAGCAGTACTTC	TRBD1	TRBJ2-7	TRBV9
CASSLSGGDTGELFF	TGCGCCAGCAGCTTGAGTGGGGGGGACACCGGGGAGCTGTTTTTT	TRBD2	TRBJ2-2	TRBV5-1
CASSLAGWDGYTF	TGCGCCAGCAGCTTGGCGGGGTGGGATGGCTACACCTTC	NA	TRBJ1-2	TRBV5-1
CASSPQTVNRVRSNEKLFF	TGTGCCAGCAGTCCACAAACCGTAAACAGGGTGCGCTCTAATGAAAAACTGTTTTTT	NA	TRBJ1-4	TRBV27
CASSLGTPRTGGVGYTF	TGTGCCAGCAGCTTAGGGACCCCCCGGACAGGGGGTGTTGGCTACACCTTC	TRBD1	TRBJ1-2	TRBV13
CASKLTAGNEKLFF	TGCGCCAGCAAGCTGACAGCCGGTAATGAAAAACTGTTTTTT	NA	TRBJ1-4	TRBV23-1
CASSVGLRTGNTEAFF	TGTGCCAGCAGCGTAGGTTTGAGAACCGGGAACACTGAAGCTTTCTTT	NA	TRBJ1-1	TRBV9
CASSYRETTFYEQYF	TGTGCCAGCAGTTACAGGGAAACAACGTTCTACGAGCAGTACTTC	NA	TRBJ2-7	TRBV7-9
CASRSGGNEQFF	TGCGCCAGCAGATCCGGCGGCAATGAGCAGTTCTTC	NA	TRBJ2-1	TRBV5-1
CASSGDSEELFF	TGTGCCAGTTCTGGGGACAGTGAGGAGCTGTTTTTT	TRBD1	TRBJ2-2	TRBV19
CASSFLYGRDNEQFF	TGTGCCAGCAGTTTTCTTTACGGGAGGGATAATGAGCAGTTCTTC	TRBD2	TRBJ2-1	TRBV27
CASSPRQSLAKNIQYF	TGTGCCAGCAGTCCCCGACAGTCACTAGCCAAAAACATTCAGTACTTC	NA	TRBJ2-4	TRBV27
CASVRDGTGELFF	TGCGCCAGCGTCAGGGATGGCACCGGGGAGCTGTTTTTT	NA	TRBJ2-2	TRBV10-2